Each of the 23 T cell receptor beta chains below was sequenced from the same sample in a study of T cells in Graves' hyperthyroidism and ophthalmopathy. Amplification targeted TCR beta CDR3 regions from RNA transcripts. The HTBI primer set was used in a first-round RT-PCR of the TCR CDR3. Via MiXCR, TCRdb re-called the multiplex PCR reads, giving one row per CDR3 protein. The table records under 750,000 distinct CDR3 sequences, over 15% of them present only once. The sequencing input was blood. Every receptor here comes from a woman between 45 and 65 years old with Graves' hyperthyroidism that later progressed to Graves' ophthalmopathy.

In its sample, this clonotype was seen a few times. The chain uses TRBV6-1 and TRBJ1-4, with 7 positions matching TRBD1. The germline gives CDR1 MNHNS, CDR2 SASEGT. The CDR3 is 15 residues long. J lost 8 bases, V lost 6 bases, and 12 bases had no gene match. For the CDR3, the DNA is TGTGCCAGCAGACGACAGGGCCTGCCAGGGGAAAAACTGTTTTTT. Translating it yields CASRRQGLPGEKLFF.

This clonotype has ten or more counts. V and J are TRBV20-1 and TRBJ1-1, with a weak D call TRBD1 (5 bases). The CDR3 sequence is 11 residues long. Germline V gives CDR1 DFQATT, CDR2 SNEGSKA (reference sequence). V lost 6 bases to trimming and J lost 4 bases, with 9 bases between them. CDR3 amino acids: CSAGTITEAFF. As DNA, the CDR3 is TGCAGTGCAGGGACCATCACTGAAGCTTTCTTT.

This clonotype was counted ten times or more. V and J are TRBV6-2 or TRBV6-3 and TRBJ1-5; 7 bases fit TRBD1. This CDR3 region has 18 residues. V dropped 7 bases and J dropped 0; count of bases not matched to a gene: 15. CDR1 MNHEY and CDR2 SVGEGT come from the germline V gene. DNA for the CDR3: TGTGCCAGCACCTACAGTCGGAGGGGACAGAGTAGCAATCAGCCCCAGCATTTT. It translates to CASTYSRRGQSSNQPQHF.

This clonotype has just a few counts. The chain carries TRBV5-6 and TRBJ1-2, with TRBD1 identical over 9 bases. With V trimmed by 1 base and J by 12 bases, 1 base remained unmatched. The germline gives CDR1 SGHDT, CDR2 YYEEEE. The CDR3 loop spans 11 amino acids. The CDR3 DNA reads as TGTGCCAGCAGCTTGACAGGGGGCGACACCTTC. Translating gives CASSLTGGDTF.

In its sample, this clonotype was seen many times. The chain employs TRBV30 and TRBJ1-1; D may be TRBD1 (5 bases). Germline CDR1 reads GTSNPN; CDR2 reads SVGIG (reference sequence). The CDR3 has 13 amino acids. V was shortened by 3 bases and J by 3 bases, with 11 bases between the two germline ends. The CDR3 region has the DNA TGTGCCTGGAGGGTAGGAGGGGACACTGAAGCTTTCTTT. Amino acid sequence: CAWRVGGDTEAFF.

The table lists this clonotype with a few counts. In nucleotides, the CDR3 is TGCAGTGCCGTAAAAGTATTGGTAGCCAAAAACATTCAGTACTTC. Amino acids: CSAVKVLVAKNIQYF. V gene TRBV20-1 combines with J gene TRBJ2-4; no clear D. The germline V gene has CDR1 DFQATT and CDR2 SNEGSKA (reference sequence). Trimming pared 6 bases from V and 0 bases from J, leaving 15 bases between. CDR3 length equals 15 residues.

This clonotype was detected only a few times. This chain uses TRBV20-1 with TRBJ2-5, with a tentative D call TRBD1 (5 bases). From germline, CDR1 is DFQATT and CDR2 SNEGSKA (reference sequence). The CDR3 spans 13 residues. V gave up 6 bases and J gave up 2 bases, with 13 bases separating them. The CDR3 DNA reads TGCAGTGCCCCAATTGCAGGGCAAGAGACCCAGTACTTC. Translation gives CSAPIAGQETQYF.

This clonotype came up many times. The chain couples TRBV20-1 to TRBJ1-1; D is perhaps TRBD1 (6 bases). The V gene lost 0 bases and the J gene lost 4 bases, with 9 bases spanning the gap. CDR3 length: 13 residues. The germline gives CDR1 DFQATT, CDR2 SNEGSKA (reference sequence). The CDR3 sequence: CSARDQGSTEAFF. CDR3 sequence (DNA): TGCAGTGCTAGAGATCAGGGGAGCACTGAAGCTTTCTTT.

The table lists this clonotype with many counts. The chain is built from TRBV5-1 and TRBJ1-2; D gene ambiguous. From germline, CDR1 is SGHRS and CDR2 YFSETQ. CDR3 length equals 15 residues. The V end lost 0 bases, the J end lost 5 bases, and 14 bases lay between the germline ends. In nucleotides, the CDR3 is TGCGCCAGCAGCTTGGAAACGACTTTGAAATATGGCTACACCTTC. Encoded protein: CASSLETTLKYGYTF.

The rearrangement joins TRBV6-1 to TRBJ1-3; D perhaps matches TRBD1 (6 bases). CDR1 is MNHNS, CDR2 SASEGT, per germline. The CDR3 length is 18 residues. V gave up 5 bases and J gave up 4 bases, with 24 bases separating them. The CDR3 DNA reads as TGTGCCAGCAGTTACCCTGACTTTGGTCAGGGGATAGGAAACACCATATATTTT. This codes for CASSYPDFGQGIGNTIYF.

There are many counts of this clonotype. This chain uses TRBV6-1 with TRBJ2-3, with 7 bases that match TRBD2. CDR3 length: 13 residues. J was trimmed by 5 bases and V by 3 bases; bases with no gene match: 2. Per the germline V gene, CDR1 is MNHNS and CDR2 is SASEGT. As DNA, the CDR3 is TGTGCCAGCAGTGAGGGCGGGGGAGATACGCAGTATTTT. It yields the protein CASSEGGGDTQYF.

A few counts support this clonotype. The rearrangement uses TRBV15 and TRBJ1-2; no clear D. From germline, CDR1 is LNHNV and CDR2 YYDKDF (reference sequence). CDR3 length equals 16 residues. V was clipped by 0 bases and J by 4 bases, with 15 bases between them. This chain's CDR3 is CATSRDVELRSYGYTF. In DNA form, the CDR3 reads TGTGCCACCAGCAGAGATGTGGAACTTAGGAGCTATGGCTACACCTTC.

This chain links TRBV13 with TRBJ1-1, with D possibly matching TRBD1 (5 bases). V was trimmed by 5 bases and J by 7 bases, leaving 11 bases between them. The CDR3 is made up of 12 amino acids. CDR1 PRHDT and CDR2 FYEKMQ come from the germline V gene (reference sequence). The CDR3, as DNA: TGTGCCAGCAGCCTGGGAAGGGGTGAAGCTTTCTTT. It is translated as CASSLGRGEAFF.

The chain carries TRBV7-2 and TRBJ1-4; unclear D gene. The CDR3 has 16 residues. Trimming removed 2 bases from V and 3 bases from J, with 13 bases in between. Germline V gene lookup returns CDR1 SGHTA and CDR2 FQGNSA. CDR3 residues: CASSLRLARPNEKLFF. In DNA form, the CDR3 reads TGTGCCAGCAGCTTAAGATTGGCCCGTCCTAATGAAAAACTGTTTTTT.

This clonotype was recorded at least ten times. The rearrangement joins TRBV20-1 to TRBJ1-3; TRBD1 might be the D (5 bases). Per germline, CDR1 DFQATT and CDR2 SNEGSKA (reference sequence). V was shortened by 3 bases and J by 4 bases, with 13 bases between the two germline ends. The length of the CDR3 is 14 residues. The CDR3 loop reads CSASRDSRGNTIYF. CDR3 nucleotide sequence: TGCAGTGCTAGCCGGGACTCGCGGGGAAACACCATATATTTT.

The chain recombines TRBV7-9 with TRBJ2-7, with 8 bases identical to TRBD2. J lost 0 bases, V lost 5 bases, and 9 bases had no gene match. The CDR3 length is 16 residues. Looked up from germline, CDR1 is SEHNR and CDR2 is FQNEAQ (reference sequence). This CDR3 is CASSPSGFPSSYEQYF. Written as DNA, the CDR3 is TGTGCCAGCAGCCCTAGCGGGTTCCCCAGCTCCTACGAGCAGTACTTC.

This clonotype has a handful of counts. CDR3 nucleotides: TGCGCCAGCAGCCAAGGAGGAGGGTGGGATAGCAATCAGCCCCAGCATTTT. Translating gives CASSQGGGWDSNQPQHF. The chain recombines TRBV4-1 with TRBJ1-5; D remains ambiguous. The germline CDR1 and CDR2 sequences are MGHRA and YSYEKL. This CDR3 is built from 17 residues. V was cut by 1 base and J by 0 bases, with 13 bases left in between.

The chain is built from TRBV7-3 and TRBJ1-1; perhaps TRBD1 as D (6 bases). The CDR3 extends over 14 amino acids. Germline loops: CDR1 SGHTA, CDR2 FQGTGA. V lost 5 bases, J lost 3 bases, and 13 bases lay in between. This CDR3 reads CASSPQGGDTEAFF. DNA for the CDR3: TGTGCCAGCAGCCCACAGGGTGGGGACACTGAAGCTTTCTTT.

This clonotype turned up a few times. The chain has TRBV24-1 and TRBJ1-5; 7 bases are shared with TRBD1. Germline V CDR1 and CDR2: KGHDR, SFDVKD. V shed 2 bases and J 3 bases; nucleotides not matched to a gene: 3. CDR3 length: 15 residues. The CDR3 protein is CATSDSDRFNQPQHF. The CDR3 nucleotides are TGTGCCACCAGTGATTCGGACAGGTTCAATCAGCCCCAGCATTTT.

This clonotype was counted at least ten times. V gene TRBV6-6 combines with J gene TRBJ2-7, with D perhaps given as TRBD1 or TRBD2 (5 bases each). CDR3 length equals 12 residues. CDR1 MNHNY and CDR2 SVGAGI come from the germline V gene (reference sequence). Trimming removed 0 bases at V and 9 bases at J, with 9 bases between. The CDR3 reads CASSYSAGTQYF. The DNA of the CDR3 is TGTGCCAGCAGTTACTCGGCCGGGACGCAGTACTTC.

This clonotype was seen at least ten times. The V gene is TRBV7-6, the J gene TRBJ2-7; perhaps TRBD1 as D (6 bases). Trimming stripped 3 bases from V and 5 bases from J, with 14 bases between. Germline V gene data show CDR1 as SGHVS and CDR2 as FNYEAQ. This CDR3 contains 14 residues. This CDR3 is CASSLETGGHEQYF. CDR3 nucleotides: TGTGCCAGCAGCTTGGAGACAGGAGGCCACGAGCAGTACTTC.

With respect to this clonotype: A much larger clone lies a single base off, so this may be a read error. The chain uses TRBV11-2 and TRBJ1-2; TRBD1 might be the D (6 bases). The V end was cut by 2 bases, the J end by 7 bases, with 17 bases between. CDR1 and CDR2 from the germline V gene are SGHAT and FQNNGV. The CDR3 spans 15 residues. The CDR3 DNA follows: TGTGCCAGCAGCTTATCCTTCAGGGGTGCCTGTGGCTACACCTTC. Protein sequence: CASSLSFRGACGYTF.

The table lists this clonotype with a few counts. The J gene is TRBJ2-5, the V gene TRBV29-1; D may be TRBD2 (6 bases). Germline CDR1 and CDR2: SQVTM and ANQGSEA. V was clipped by 6 bases and J by 2 bases, with 13 bases between them. The CDR3 sequence is 13 residues long. CDR3 protein: CSVAGRIQETQYF. Here the CDR3 DNA reads TGCAGCGTCGCGGGACGGATACAAGAGACCCAGTACTTC.